The 25 T cell receptor beta chains in this list originate from one sample, sequenced in a study of T cells in Graves' hyperthyroidism and ophthalmopathy. Amplified regions were TCR beta CDR3 sequences from RNA transcripts. The primer set for the first-round RT-PCR of the TCR CDR3 was HTBI. TCRdb re-called the multiplex PCR reads through MiXCR, storing one row per CDR3 protein. This table has approximately 610,000 distinct CDR3 sequences, over 12% appearing once. The sample comprised blood. The receptor source for this set is a middle-aged woman with Graves' ophthalmopathy.

At least ten counts were recorded for this clonotype. This chain links TRBV20-1 with TRBJ2-5; a possible D gene is TRBD1 (5 bases). Between the trimmed V and J ends, which lost 4 bases and 1 base, there was a span of 7 bases. The CDR3 extends over 12 amino acids. Germline lookup yields CDR1 DFQATT and CDR2 SNEGSKA (reference sequence). The CDR3, as DNA: TGCAGTGCTACCGACAGCCAAGAGACCCAGTACTTC. Protein: CSATDSQETQYF.

This clonotype was seen a handful of times. This chain joins TRBV6-1 and TRBJ1-5, with 9 bases identical to TRBD1. Germline V gives CDR1 MNHNS, CDR2 SASEGT. V lost 2 bases to trimming and J lost 6 bases; unmatched junction nucleotides: 5. The CDR3 has 15 amino acids. The CDR3: CASSESGTGIQPQHF. The CDR3 DNA reads TGTGCCAGCAGTGAAAGTGGGACAGGGATTCAGCCCCAGCATTTT.

This clonotype was seen ten or more times. The V and J genes are TRBV15 and TRBJ1-3, with a tentative D call TRBD1 (6 bases). Germline lookup yields CDR1 LNHNV and CDR2 YYDKDF (reference sequence). This CDR3 has 19 amino acids. The germline V and J ends were trimmed by 2 bases and 2 bases, with 22 bases remaining between them. DNA of the CDR3: TGTGCCACCAGCAGACGAACAGGATTTGGGGGACAAACTGGAAACACCATATATTTT. This codes for CATSRRTGFGGQTGNTIYF.

Concerning this clonotype itself: At one of its ends the junction is not consistent with the germline gene, which may arise from a read error. This chain connects TRBV7-9 to TRBJ2-7; perhaps TRBD1 as D (6 bases). This CDR3 contains 12 residues. Germline V gene lookup returns CDR1 SEHNR and CDR2 FQNEAQ (reference sequence). CDR3 loop: CASSLSDSTQGF. DNA for the CDR3: TGTGCCAGCAGCTTAAGCGACTCCACCCAGGGGTTC.

This clonotype was seen repeatedly, ten times or more. The chain joins TRBV6-1 to TRBJ1-1; 12 nucleotides line up with TRBD1. Germline V gives CDR1 MNHNS, CDR2 SASEGT. The CDR3 spans 14 residues. Trimming cost V 3 bases and J 5 bases; bases outside gene matches: 1. CDR3 sequence reads: CASSEGQGATEAFF. The DNA of the CDR3 is TGTGCCAGCAGTGAGGGACAGGGGGCTACTGAAGCTTTCTTT.

This clonotype was seen ten or more times. The chain carries TRBV6-2 or TRBV6-3 and TRBJ1-1; no firm D call. There are 14 residues in the CDR3. The germline V gene has CDR1 MNHEY and CDR2 SVGEGT. V lost 2 bases, J lost 1 base, and 8 bases lay in between. The DNA of the CDR3 is TGTGCCAGCAGTTACGGGTTTACGAACACTGAAGCTTTCTTT. The encoded protein is CASSYGFTNTEAFF.

The chain uses TRBV28 and TRBJ2-7, with a possible D match to TRBD2 (6 bases). The germline CDR1 and CDR2 sequences are MDHEN and SYDVKM. Deletions cut 4 bases from V and 4 bases from J, with 11 bases between. The length of the CDR3 is 13 residues. The DNA for the CDR3 is TGTGCCAGCAGTTCCGTGGACTATTACGAGCAGTACTTC. The encoded protein is CASSSVDYYEQYF.

This clonotype came up a few times. It may be a read error: a sequence one base away is much more abundant. The gene calls are TRBV19 and TRBJ1-1; TRBD1 matches at 7 bases. Germline V lookup: CDR1 LNHDA, CDR2 SQIVND (reference sequence). The length of the CDR3 is 14 residues. CDR3 in DNA: TGTGCCAGTATAGGGACAGTGACGAACACTGTAGCTTTCTTT. This gives the protein CASIGTVTNTVAFF.

This clonotype was detected ten times or more. The chain employs TRBV11-2 and TRBJ2-7; D is uncertain. Germline CDR1 is SGHAT and CDR2 is FQNNGV. Between the trimmed V and J ends, which lost 2 bases and 3 bases, there was a span of 11 bases. This CDR3 spans 14 amino acids. CDR3 loop: CASSLYGPNYEQYF. DNA of the CDR3: TGTGCCAGCAGCTTATACGGTCCAAACTACGAGCAGTACTTC.

This chain connects TRBV6-1 to TRBJ1-2; maybe TRBD1 (5 bases). V was pared by 6 bases and J by 8 bases, with 22 bases between. The CDR3 is made up of 15 amino acids. CDR1 and CDR2 from the germline V gene are MNHNS and SASEGT. CDR3 protein: CASRPQQVFGSGYTF. The CDR3 coding sequence is TGTGCCAGCAGACCTCAACAGGTTTTCGGTTCCGGCTACACCTTC.

This clonotype appeared many times. The chain employs TRBV6-5 and TRBJ1-1, with D possibly TRBD1 on 5 matching bases. The CDR3 totals 16 residues. Between the trimmed V and J ends, which lost 0 bases and 4 bases, there was a span of 15 bases. Looked up from germline, CDR1 is MNHEY and CDR2 is SVGAGI. CDR3: CASSYSIGAGGTEAFF. The CDR3 DNA reads as TGTGCCAGCAGTTACTCGATCGGGGCCGGTGGCACTGAAGCTTTCTTT.

Many counts were recorded for this clonotype. The rearrangement joins TRBV12-3 or TRBV12-4 to TRBJ2-5, with a weak D call TRBD1 (6 bases). The germline V and J ends were trimmed by 5 bases and 7 bases, with 14 bases remaining between them. The CDR3 sequence is 13 residues long. Here the CDR3 reads CASSPGESGTQYF. The DNA for the CDR3 is TGTGCCAGCAGTCCAGGGGAGTCGGGGACCCAGTACTTC.

The chain is built from TRBV15 and TRBJ2-2; D is unclear. CDR1 LNHNV and CDR2 YYDKDF come from the germline V gene (reference sequence). V was clipped by 5 bases and J by 1 base, with 14 bases between them. This CDR3 region has 16 residues. This CDR3 reads CATSVPRALNTGELFF. Written as DNA, the CDR3 is TGTGCCACCAGCGTCCCACGGGCTCTGAACACCGGGGAGCTGTTTTTT.

This clonotype was counted many times. This sequence joins TRBV6-1 and TRBJ1-5; no clear D. This CDR3 spans 10 amino acids. The ends were cut back, 8 bases at V and 4 bases at J, with 3 bases in the middle. Germline CDR1 and CDR2: MNHNS and SASEGT. The CDR3 nucleotides read TGTGCCAGCGGTAATCAGCCCCAGCATTTT. Amino acid sequence: CASGNQPQHF.

This clonotype was seen a handful of times. The rearrangement uses TRBV11-2 and TRBJ1-1, with D possibly being TRBD1 (6 bases). The CDR3 is 14 amino acids. Germline V gene sequence: CDR1 SGHAT, CDR2 FQNNGV. Trimming shortened V by 3 bases and J by 2 bases, and 10 bases separated the two germline ends. The CDR3 sequence: CASSFGQINTEAFF. The CDR3 DNA sequence: TGTGCCAGCAGCTTCGGACAGATTAACACTGAAGCTTTCTTT. The full variable domain, rest sourced from reference TRBV11-2 and TRBJ1-1, is EAGVAQSPRYKIIEKRQSVAFWCNPISGHATLYWYQQILGQGPKLLIQFQNNGVVDDSQLPKDRFSAERLKGVDSTLKIQPAKLEDSAVYLCASSFGQINTEAFFGQGTRLTVV.

This clonotype was detected ten times or more. A much larger clone differs by one base, so this may be a read error. V and J are TRBV6-2 or TRBV6-3 and TRBJ2-7; perhaps TRBD2 as D (5 bases). From germline, CDR1 is MNHEY and CDR2 SVGEGT. V lost 5 bases and J lost 3, with 20 bases in between. The CDR3 length is 16 residues. The CDR3 spells CASSPTTFPSSYEQYF. The DNA for the CDR3 is TGTGCCAGCAGTCCGACAACCTTCCCTAGCAGCTACGAGCAGTACTTC.

This chain connects TRBV7-8 to TRBJ2-2, with D perhaps matching TRBD2 (6 bases). With 5 bases removed from V and 6 bases from J, the gap between germline ends came to 19 bases. The CDR3 length is 16 residues. CDR1 is SGHVS and CDR2 is FQNEAQ in the germline V gene. The CDR3 nucleotides read TGTGCCAGCAGCAAGACGACTCTGGGGGAGGCCGGGGAGCTGTTTTTT. Its translation: CASSKTTLGEAGELFF.

The V and J genes are TRBV6-1 and TRBJ2-7; a possible D gene is TRBD1 (5 bases). The CDR3 runs to 16 residues. CDR1 and CDR2 (germline): MNHNS, SASEGT. V gave up 0 bases and J gave up 2 bases, with 14 bases separating them. CDR3 nucleotides: TGTGCCAGCAGTGAAGCGCAGGACACCTTCACCTACGAGCAGTACTTC. The encoded protein is CASSEAQDTFTYEQYF.

The J gene is TRBJ2-2, the V gene TRBV30, with unresolved D. The V end was cut by 6 bases, the J end by 2 bases, with 22 bases between. Germline CDR1 reads GTSNPN; CDR2 reads SVGIG (reference sequence). This CDR3 is built from 17 residues. CDR3 sequence reads: CACSSKTPNRNTGELFF. CDR3 nucleotides: TGTGCCTGTTCCAGCAAAACCCCAAACCGAAACACCGGGGAGCTGTTTTTT.

The chain recombines TRBV12-3 or TRBV12-4 with TRBJ1-3; the D gene is possibly TRBD1 (6 bases). V shed 11 bases and J shed 2 bases, with 16 bases lying between them. CDR3 length: 14 residues. CDR3 DNA: TGTGCCGGAACTCAGGGGTTCGCTGGAAACACCATATATTTT. Translated: CAGTQGFAGNTIYF.

This clonotype has at least ten counts. The V gene is TRBV14, the J gene TRBJ1-1, with no clear D. The germline V gene encodes CDR1 SGHDN and CDR2 FVKESK. This CDR3 has 13 amino acids. The V and J ends lost 4 bases and 4 bases respectively, with 10 bases between them. In nucleotides, the CDR3 is TGTGCCAGCAGCCTTGCCGAGATCACTGAAGCTTTCTTT. Translation: CASSLAEITEAFF.

This clonotype has only a few counts. This may arise from a read error, as a much more abundant clone is one base away. The V and J genes are TRBV12-3 or TRBV12-4 and TRBJ1-5, with a weak D call TRBD1 (6 bases). V lost 3 bases and J lost 6, with 12 bases in between. This CDR3 is built from 14 residues. The CDR3 sequence: CASSFGAGVQPQHF. In DNA, the CDR3 is TGTGCCAGCAGTTTTGGGGCAGGGGTTCAGCCCCAGCATTTT.

This clonotype was observed a handful of times. This sequence joins TRBV29-1 and TRBJ2-2, with no clear D. The CDR3 runs 13 residues. Germline CDR1 SQVTM, CDR2 ANQGSEA. With 8 bases removed from V and 0 bases from J, the gap between germline ends came to 10 bases. The CDR3 nucleotides are TGCAGCTTAGACTCGACGAACACCGGGGAGCTGTTTTTT. This sequence encodes CSLDSTNTGELFF.

This clonotype has a handful of counts. V is TRBV7-8 and J is TRBJ2-2; 7 nucleotides agree with TRBD1. The germline gives CDR1 SGHVS, CDR2 FQNEAQ. Trimming at V came to 5 bases and at J to 6 bases, leaving 9 bases not matched to a gene. The CDR3 is 15 amino acids. CDR3 DNA: TGTGCCAGCAGCATACACAATCAGGGGGCCGGGGAGCTGTTTTTT. Its translation is CASSIHNQGAGELFF.

This clonotype was counted many times. The CDR3 DNA is TGTGCCAGCACCTGGGGGACCCAAGAGACCCAGTACTTC. Amino acids: CASTWGTQETQYF. The chain carries TRBV12-3 or TRBV12-4 and TRBJ2-5; D is possibly TRBD1 or TRBD2 (5 bases each). The CDR3 length is 13 residues. V was pared by 7 bases and J by 1 base, with 10 bases between.